A single sample gave rise to the 21 T cell receptor beta chains below, sequenced in a study of blood T cell repertoires in COVID-19. The repertoire was sequenced with immunoSEQ multiplex PCR; TCRdb's copy has only in-frame clones and lacks some. The profile covers 190,000 or so clones, with roughly 88% appearing a single time and 8% to 10% taken by the ten largest. Sequenced material: PBMCs or T cells enriched from blood (not recorded which). The receptor source for this set is a woman in her twenties or thirties who had recovered from COVID-19.

This chain uses TRBV3-1 (or the pseudogene TRBV3-2) with TRBJ2-3; the match to TRBD2 covers 9 bases. The CDR3 runs 18 residues. Trimming cost V 1 base and J 2 bases; bases outside gene matches: 10. CDR1 and CDR2 (germline): LGHDT, YNNKEL (reference sequence). The CDR3 bases are TGTGCCAGCAGCCAAGTCATCAGCCGCGGGAGGGTCACAGATACGCAGTATTTT. It yields the protein CASSQVISRGRVTDTQYF.

The V gene is TRBV12-3 or TRBV12-4, the J gene TRBJ1-4; a possible D gene is TRBD1 (5 bases). This CDR3 region has 13 residues. V dropped 6 bases and J dropped 5 bases, with 10 bases sitting between them. The chain's CDR3 is CASSVTGNEKLFF. CDR3 bases: TGTGCCAGCAGCGTAACAGGAAATGAAAAACTGTTTTTT.

J is TRBJ2-1 and V is TRBV2, with 8 bases aligning to TRBD1. Per germline, CDR1 SNHLY and CDR2 FYNNEI. The CDR3 has 13 amino acids. The J segment lost 4 bases and the V segment lost 8 bases, leaving 4 bases of the junction unmatched. CDR3 DNA: TGTGCCAGCCGGGACAGGCAGTACAATGAGCAGTTCTTC. This translates into CASRDRQYNEQFF.

The V and J genes are TRBV7-9 and TRBJ1-1; D is unresolved. The CDR3 spans 15 residues. Per the germline V gene, CDR1 is SEHNR and CDR2 is FQNEAQ (reference sequence). V shed 5 bases and J shed 0 bases, with 13 bases lying between them. The CDR3 is CASSTQQRMNTEAFF. The CDR3 bases are TGTGCCAGCAGCACCCAACAGCGGATGAACACTGAAGCTTTCTTT.

The chain carries TRBV9 and TRBJ2-2, with TRBD1 matching 9 bases. CDR1 and CDR2 from the germline V gene are SGDLS and YYNGEE. V shed 2 bases, J shed 5 bases, and the junction held 4 bases outside the gene matches. This CDR3 comprises 15 residues. The CDR3 sequence is CASSVRDRETGELFF. The CDR3 DNA follows: TGTGCCAGCAGCGTTCGGGACAGGGAGACCGGGGAGCTGTTTTTT.

The chain combines TRBV2 with TRBJ1-2; 7 nucleotides match TRBD1. The CDR3 has 15 amino acids. Germline V gives CDR1 SNHLY, CDR2 FYNNEI. After removal of 6 bases from V and 0 bases from J, the junction contained 7 bases not matched to a gene. This chain's CDR3 is CASRQGILPNYGYTF. The CDR3 DNA is TGTGCCAGCAGACAGGGGATCTTGCCTAACTATGGCTACACCTTC.

The V call is TRBV7-9, the J call TRBJ2-7; 9 nucleotides match TRBD1. Germline V gives CDR1 SEHNR, CDR2 FQNEAQ (reference sequence). Trimming removed 5 bases from V and 7 bases from J; junction bases left unmatched: 9. The CDR3 sequence is 14 residues long. CDR3 amino acids: CASSTYRGLGEQYF. The CDR3 DNA follows: TGTGCCAGCAGCACATACAGGGGGCTCGGGGAGCAGTACTTC.

V is TRBV5-1 and J is TRBJ2-7; maybe TRBD1 (5 bases). V shed 0 bases and J shed 5 bases, with 12 bases lying between them. Per germline, CDR1 SGHRS and CDR2 YFSETQ. The CDR3 is made up of 14 amino acids. CDR3 DNA: TGCGCCAGCAGCTTGGTGTCAGGGATAGACGAGCAGTACTTC. Translating gives CASSLVSGIDEQYF.

The genes are TRBV19 and TRBJ1-1; D remains ambiguous. The CDR3 runs to 13 residues. Germline lookup yields CDR1 LNHDA and CDR2 SQIVND (reference sequence). V lost 4 bases, J lost 8 bases, and 14 bases lay in between. As DNA, the CDR3 is TGTGCCAGTAGTAGTCTGCGGGGATGGGAAGCTTTCTTT. Encoded protein: CASSSLRGWEAFF. Complete variable domain (other parts from reference TRBV19 and TRBJ1-1): DGGITQSPKYLFRKEGQNVTLSCEQNLNHDAMYWYRQDPGQGLRLIYYSQIVNDFQKGDIAEGYSVSREKKESFPLTVTSAQKNPTAFYLCASSSLRGWEAFFGQGTRLTVV.

This chain links TRBV6-2 or TRBV6-3 with TRBJ2-1, with D possibly TRBD2 on 6 matching bases. Germline V lookup: CDR1 MNHEY, CDR2 SVGEGT. The CDR3 runs 16 residues. V was trimmed by 2 bases and J by 3 bases, leaving 14 bases between them. The CDR3 sequence: CASSYGVGSGYNEQFF. The CDR3 coding sequence is TGTGCCAGCAGTTACGGGGTAGGTAGCGGCTACAATGAGCAGTTCTTC.

The rearrangement joins TRBV2 to TRBJ1-2; 7 bases align to TRBD1. Germline V CDR1 and CDR2: SNHLY, FYNNEI. CDR3 length equals 20 residues. Trimming at V came to 6 bases and at J to 0 bases, leaving 22 bases not matched to a gene. CDR3 DNA: TGTGCCAGCAGCCCTGGGCCCCGAGTCGAAACAGGGGAAGCTAACTATGGCTACACCTTC. Translating it yields CASSPGPRVETGEANYGYTF. Filled out from reference TRBV2 and TRBJ1-2, the complete variable domain reads EPEVTQTPSHQVTQMGQEVILRCVPISNHLYFYWYRQILGQKVEFLVSFYNNEISEKSEIFDDQFSVERPDGSNFTLKIRSTKLEDSAMYFCASSPGPRVETGEANYGYTFGSGTRLTVV.

DNA for the CDR3: TGTGCCAGCAGTCCCCCCGACAGGGAAGAGACCCAGTACTTC. Translating it yields CASSPPDREETQYF. The J gene is TRBJ2-5, the V gene TRBV28, with 7 positions matching TRBD1. V lost 5 bases, J lost 3 bases, and 6 bases stayed unmatched. CDR3 length equals 14 residues. Germline lookup yields CDR1 MDHEN and CDR2 SYDVKM.

This clone was picked up one time. The V call is TRBV28, the J call TRBJ2-7; the D gene is possibly TRBD2 (5 bases). The CDR3 has 15 amino acids. Germline CDR1 MDHEN, CDR2 SYDVKM. The ends were cut back, 1 base at V and 3 bases at J, with 13 bases in the middle. CDR3 bases: TGTGCCAGCAGTTTATCTTTGACTACCTTCTACGAGCAGTACTTC. It encodes CASSLSLTTFYEQYF. Full variable domain (missing parts from reference TRBV28 and TRBJ2-7): DVKVTQSSRYLVKRTGEKVFLECVQDMDHENMFWYRQDPGLGLRLIYFSYDVKMKEKGDIPEGYSVSREKKERFSLILESASTNQTSMYLCASSLSLTTFYEQYFGPGTRLTVT.

The rearrangement uses TRBV7-9 and TRBJ1-2, with D hard to call. The CDR3 sequence is 14 residues long. CDR1 is SEHNR and CDR2 is FQNEAQ in the germline V gene (reference sequence). V lost 1 base and J lost 4, with 10 bases in between. The CDR3 region is CASSLGVGVYGYTF. In DNA form, the CDR3 reads TGTGCCAGCAGCTTAGGCGTCGGTGTCTATGGCTACACCTTC.

The CDR3 reads CASSPRSPGTGWETTGELFF. Written as DNA, the CDR3 is TGTGCCAGCAGCCCGCGAAGTCCCGGGACAGGGTGGGAGACCACCGGGGAGCTGTTTTTT. The chain employs TRBV13 and TRBJ2-2; 9 positions agree with TRBD1. The V gene's germline CDR1 is PRHDT and CDR2 FYEKMQ (reference sequence). V gave up 5 bases and J gave up 4 bases; unmatched junction bases: 20. The CDR3 extends over 20 amino acids.

The chain recombines TRBV29-1 with TRBJ2-1; tentatively, D is TRBD1 (6 bases). The germline V and J ends were trimmed by 5 bases and 3 bases, with 20 bases remaining between them. This CDR3 is 16 amino acids long. Germline values: CDR1 SQVTM, CDR2 ANQGSEA. The CDR3 coding sequence is TGCAGCGTTAATATTCAGGGGCGATCTTTCTACAATGAGCAGTTCTTC. This codes for CSVNIQGRSFYNEQFF.

The CDR3 nucleotides are TGCGCCACCACCCGGGTAGCGGGAGGGGTATCGGAGACCCAGTACTTC. It specifies CATTRVAGGVSETQYF. The chain combines TRBV23-1 with TRBJ2-5; TRBD2 matches at 11 bases. TRBV23-1 is an open reading frame whose function is uncertain. The CDR3 consists of 16 residues. V was pared by 10 bases and J by 5 bases, with 15 bases of the junction left unmatched.

V gene TRBV13 combines with J gene TRBJ2-7; 8 positions match TRBD2. This CDR3 has 14 residues. Germline V gives CDR1 PRHDT, CDR2 FYEKMQ (reference sequence). With 7 bases clipped from V and 9 bases from J, the junction kept 14 bases outside the gene matches. CDR3 DNA: TGTGCCAGCAAAACACTAGCGGACCCATCTGGGCAGTACTTC. Its protein product is CASKTLADPSGQYF.

The chain combines TRBV24-1 with TRBJ2-7; a weak D match, TRBD1 (5 bases). Trimming pared 2 bases from V and 6 bases from J, leaving 19 bases between. The CDR3 totals 16 residues. Looked up from germline, CDR1 is KGHDR and CDR2 is SFDVKD. Here the CDR3 reads CATSDSTQGWGSEQYF. The CDR3 nucleotides read TGTGCCACCAGTGATTCAACTCAGGGATGGGGCTCCGAGCAGTACTTC.

This sequence joins TRBV7-9 and TRBJ2-5; maybe TRBD1 (6 bases). V was clipped by 1 base and J by 7 bases, with 10 bases between them. The CDR3 consists of 13 residues. The germline V gene has CDR1 SEHNR and CDR2 FQNEAQ (reference sequence). The CDR3 region is CASSLGQVGTQYF. DNA for the CDR3: TGTGCCAGCAGCTTAGGACAGGTGGGGACCCAGTACTTC. Variable domain in full (rest from reference TRBV7-9 and TRBJ2-5): DTGVSQNPRHKITKRGQNVTFRCDPISEHNRLYWYRQTLGQGPEFLTYFQNEAQLEKSRLLSDRFSAERPKGSFSTLEIQRTEQGDSAMYLCASSLGQVGTQYFGPGTRLLVL.

V is TRBV6-2 or TRBV6-3 and J is TRBJ1-1; D not resolved. V was cut by 6 bases and J by 1 base, with 6 bases left in between. Germline V gene lookup returns CDR1 MNHEY and CDR2 SVGEGT. The CDR3 totals 12 residues. The CDR3 DNA reads TGTGCCAGCAGCCGAGAGAACACTGAAGCTTTCTTT. Protein sequence: CASSRENTEAFF.